The 5 T cell receptor beta chains presented below share a single source sample, sequenced in a study of graft-versus-host responses after intestinal transplantation. These receptors are not linked to any known antigen. Assay: immunoSEQ multiplex PCR; the TCRdb copy retains only in-frame clones and omits some. The sample lists roughly 92,000 clones; approximately 90% were seen once. The sample consisted of unstimulated CD4+ T cells sorted from spleen or lymph node cells, taken before transplant. These receptors were taken from a human donor who was the organ donor for an intestinal transplant.

The gene calls are TRBV10-3 and TRBJ1-1; TRBD1 aligns across 8 bases. CDR3 length: 13 residues. CDR1 is ENHRY and CDR2 is SYGVKD in the germline V gene. V was clipped by 6 bases and J by 5 bases; unmatched bases: 5. CDR3 nucleotides: TGTGCCATCAGGACAGGGACAGGAACTGAAGCTTTCTTT. Its translation is CAIRTGTGTEAFF.

This sequence joins TRBV2 and TRBJ2-1; D uncertain. The CDR3 extends over 13 amino acids. V was cut by 8 bases and J by 9 bases, with 17 bases left in between. CDR1 is SNHLY, CDR2 FYNNEI, per germline. CDR3 amino acids: CASSRVAVSEQFF. The CDR3 DNA follows: TGTGCCAGCTCTAGAGTTGCTGTTAGTGAGCAGTTCTTC.

The chain joins TRBV9 to TRBJ1-2; D call uncertain. The germline CDR1 and CDR2 sequences are SGDLS and YYNGEE. Trimming took off 4 bases at V and 4 bases at J, with 8 bases between the two ends. The CDR3 consists of 12 residues. CDR3 coding DNA: TGTGCCAGCAGCCGCCGGAGCTATGGCTACACCTTC. The encoded protein is CASSRRSYGYTF.

The chain recombines TRBV5-1 with TRBJ2-5, with a weak D call TRBD2 (6 bases). The V end was cut by 0 bases, the J end by 5 bases, with 17 bases between. The germline CDR1 and CDR2 sequences are SGHRS and YFSETQ. The CDR3 consists of 16 residues. The CDR3 coding sequence is TGCGCCAGCAGCTTGGACGTGACTAGATCAAAGGAGACCCAGTACTTC. Residues: CASSLDVTRSKETQYF.

Worth noting for this clone: A junction boundary mismatches the germline segment, possibly from a read error. The same CDR3 also results from other DNA sequences found in this sample. The chain uses TRBV7-9 and TRBJ2-7; 11 nucleotides match TRBD2. The germline V gene has CDR1 SEHNR and CDR2 FQNEAQ (reference sequence). The CDR3 has 16 residues. Here the CDR3 reads CASSLASGRSSYEQYF. For the CDR3, the DNA is TGCGCCAGCAGCTTGGCTAGCGGGAGGTCATCCTACGAGCAGTACTTC.